The entry below describes one T cell receptor (beta chain). The antigen is unknown. The sample comes from a study of T cell repertoires in cytomegalovirus infection. TCRdb passed the reads through MiXCR, listing each CDR3 protein once. The table shows approximately 1,000,000 distinct CDR3 sequences, with about a third occurring only once. Germline loops: CDR1 LGHDT, CDR2 YNNKEL (reference sequence). The CDR3 spans 16 residues. J was trimmed by 4 bases and V by 1 base; bases with no gene match: 5. Overall study findings and caveats: Within the response measured ex vivo, HLA-C-restricted CMV-specific TCR beta clonotypes were dominant.

Sequences were derived from cultured CD8+ T cells from PBMCs, sampled from culture after CMV antigen stimulation. The clonotype was recovered from a human donor in good health (CMV status not recorded). Some clones in this sample may be carry-over from other donors' samples. The chain has TRBV3-1 and TRBJ2-3; 10 bases match TRBD1. The CDR3 nucleotides read TGTGCCAGCAGCCAAGCCGGGACAGGGGAAGCAGATACGCAGTATTTT. Translating it yields CASSQAGTGEADTQYF.